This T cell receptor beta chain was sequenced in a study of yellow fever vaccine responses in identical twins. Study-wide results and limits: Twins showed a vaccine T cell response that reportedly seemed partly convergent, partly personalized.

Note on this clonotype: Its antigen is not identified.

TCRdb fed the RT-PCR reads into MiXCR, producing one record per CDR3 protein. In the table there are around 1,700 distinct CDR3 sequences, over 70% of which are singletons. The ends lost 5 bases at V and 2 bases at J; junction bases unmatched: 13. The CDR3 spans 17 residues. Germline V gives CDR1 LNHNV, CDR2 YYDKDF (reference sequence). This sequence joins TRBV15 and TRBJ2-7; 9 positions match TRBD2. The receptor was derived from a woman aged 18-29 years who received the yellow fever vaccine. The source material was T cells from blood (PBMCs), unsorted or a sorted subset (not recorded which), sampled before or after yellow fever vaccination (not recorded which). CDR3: CATSPPRGRGGTYEQYF. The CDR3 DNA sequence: TGTGCCACCAGCCCACCGAGGGGGCGGGGGGGGACCTACGAGCAGTACTTC.